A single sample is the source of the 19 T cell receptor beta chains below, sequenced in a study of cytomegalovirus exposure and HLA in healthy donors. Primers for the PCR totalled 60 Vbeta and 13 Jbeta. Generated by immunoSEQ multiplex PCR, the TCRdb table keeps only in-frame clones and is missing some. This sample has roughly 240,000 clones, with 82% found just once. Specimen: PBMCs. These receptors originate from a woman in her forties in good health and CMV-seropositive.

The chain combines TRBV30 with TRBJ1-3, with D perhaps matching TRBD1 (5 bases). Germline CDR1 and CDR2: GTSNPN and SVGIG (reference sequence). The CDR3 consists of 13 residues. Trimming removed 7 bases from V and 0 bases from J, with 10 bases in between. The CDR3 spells CALNTGSGNTIYF. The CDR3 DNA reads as TGTGCCTTAAATACAGGCTCTGGAAACACCATATATTTT. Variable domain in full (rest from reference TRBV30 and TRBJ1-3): SQTIHQWPATLVQPVGSPLSLECTVEGTSNPNLYWYRQAAGRGLQLLFYSVGIGQISSEVPQNLSASRPQDRQFILSSKKLLLSDSGFYLCALNTGSGNTIYFGEGSWLTVV.

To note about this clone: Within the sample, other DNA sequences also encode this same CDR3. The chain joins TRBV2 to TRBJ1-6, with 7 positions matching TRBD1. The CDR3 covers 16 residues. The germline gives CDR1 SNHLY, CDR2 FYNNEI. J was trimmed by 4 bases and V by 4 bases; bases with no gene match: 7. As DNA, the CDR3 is TGTGCCAGCAGTGTGGCTTCGACAGGGTATAATTCACCCCTCCACTTT. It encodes CASSVASTGYNSPLHF.

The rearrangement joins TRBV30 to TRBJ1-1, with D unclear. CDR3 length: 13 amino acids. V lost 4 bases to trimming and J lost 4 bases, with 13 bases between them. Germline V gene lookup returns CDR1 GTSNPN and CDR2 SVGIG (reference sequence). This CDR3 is CAWITTRGTEAFF. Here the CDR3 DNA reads TGTGCCTGGATTACGACCCGGGGCACTGAAGCTTTCTTT.

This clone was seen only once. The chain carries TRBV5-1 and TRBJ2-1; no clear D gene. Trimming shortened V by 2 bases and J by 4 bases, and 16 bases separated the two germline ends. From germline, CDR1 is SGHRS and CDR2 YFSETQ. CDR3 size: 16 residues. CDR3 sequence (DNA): TGCGCCAGCAGCTTCGACTCCTTTGATGGGTACAATGAGCAGTTCTTC. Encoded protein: CASSFDSFDGYNEQFF. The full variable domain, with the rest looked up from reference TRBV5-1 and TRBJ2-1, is KAGVTQTPRYLIKTRGQQVTLSCSPISGHRSVSWYQQTPGQGLQFLFEYFSETQRNKGNFPGRFSGRQFSNSRSEMNVSTLELGDSALYLCASSFDSFDGYNEQFFGPGTRLTVL.

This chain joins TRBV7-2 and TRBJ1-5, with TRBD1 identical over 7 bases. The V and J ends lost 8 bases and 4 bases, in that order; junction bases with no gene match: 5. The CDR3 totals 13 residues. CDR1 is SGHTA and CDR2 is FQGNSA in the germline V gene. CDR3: CASGTDLNQPQHF. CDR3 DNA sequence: TGTGCCAGCGGGACAGACTTAAATCAGCCCCAGCATTTT.

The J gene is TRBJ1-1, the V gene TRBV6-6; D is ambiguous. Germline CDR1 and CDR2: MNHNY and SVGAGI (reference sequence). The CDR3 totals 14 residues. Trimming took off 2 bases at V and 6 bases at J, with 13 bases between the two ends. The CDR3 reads CASSYGIGRAEAFF. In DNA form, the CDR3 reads TGTGCCAGCAGTTACGGTATCGGGAGGGCTGAAGCTTTCTTT.

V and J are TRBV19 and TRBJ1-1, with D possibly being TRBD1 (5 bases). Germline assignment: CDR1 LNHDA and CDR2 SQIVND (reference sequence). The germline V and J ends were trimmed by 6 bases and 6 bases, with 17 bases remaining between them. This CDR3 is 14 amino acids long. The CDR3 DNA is TGTGCCAGTAGCTCTCCCGCAGGGTACTCTGAAGCTTTCTTT. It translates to CASSSPAGYSEAFF. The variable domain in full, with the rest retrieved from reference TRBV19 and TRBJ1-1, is DGGITQSPKYLFRKEGQNVTLSCEQNLNHDAMYWYRQDPGQGLRLIYYSQIVNDFQKGDIAEGYSVSREKKESFPLTVTSAQKNPTAFYLCASSSPAGYSEAFFGQGTRLTVV.

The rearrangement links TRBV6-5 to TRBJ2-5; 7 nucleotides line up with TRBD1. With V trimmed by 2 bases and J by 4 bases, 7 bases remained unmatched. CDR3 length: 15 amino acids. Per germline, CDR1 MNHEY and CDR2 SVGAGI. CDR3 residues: CASSYDRVSAETQYF. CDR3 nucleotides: TGTGCCAGCAGTTACGACAGGGTCTCGGCAGAGACCCAGTACTTC.

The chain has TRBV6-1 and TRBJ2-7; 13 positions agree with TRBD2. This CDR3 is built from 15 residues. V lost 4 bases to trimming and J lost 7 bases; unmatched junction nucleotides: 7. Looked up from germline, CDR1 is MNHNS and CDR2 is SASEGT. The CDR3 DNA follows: TGTGCCAGCAGTGTCTGGACTAGCGGGAGTCGGGAGCAGTACTTC. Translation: CASSVWTSGSREQYF.

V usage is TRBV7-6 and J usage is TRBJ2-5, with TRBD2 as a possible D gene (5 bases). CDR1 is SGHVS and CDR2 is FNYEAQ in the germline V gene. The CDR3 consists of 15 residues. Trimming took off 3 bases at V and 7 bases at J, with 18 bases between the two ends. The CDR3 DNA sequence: TGTGCCAGCAGCTTCCGGACTGGAAAGTCGGTGACCCAGTACTTC. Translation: CASSFRTGKSVTQYF.

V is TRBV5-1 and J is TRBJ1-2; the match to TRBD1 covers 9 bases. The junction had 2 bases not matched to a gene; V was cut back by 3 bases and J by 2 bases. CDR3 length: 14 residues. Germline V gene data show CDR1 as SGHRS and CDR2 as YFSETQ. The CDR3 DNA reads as TGCGCCAGCAGCTGGGGACAGGGAAACTATGGCTACACCTTC. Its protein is CASSWGQGNYGYTF. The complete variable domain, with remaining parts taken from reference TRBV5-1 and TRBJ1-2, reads KAGVTQTPRYLIKTRGQQVTLSCSPISGHRSVSWYQQTPGQGLQFLFEYFSETQRNKGNFPGRFSGRQFSNSRSEMNVSTLELGDSALYLCASSWGQGNYGYTFGSGTRLTVV.

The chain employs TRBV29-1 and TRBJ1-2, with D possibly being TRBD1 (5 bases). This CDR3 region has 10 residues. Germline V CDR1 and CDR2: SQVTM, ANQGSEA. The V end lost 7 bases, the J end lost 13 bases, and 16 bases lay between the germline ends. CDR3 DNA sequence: TGCAGCGCCGGGGGGGATCAGCGCACCTTC. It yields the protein CSAGGDQRTF.

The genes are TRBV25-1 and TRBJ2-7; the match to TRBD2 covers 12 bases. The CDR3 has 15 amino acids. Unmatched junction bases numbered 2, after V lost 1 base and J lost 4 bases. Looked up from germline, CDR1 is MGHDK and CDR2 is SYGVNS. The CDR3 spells CASSESTSGGYEQYF. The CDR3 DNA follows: TGTGCCAGCAGTGAATCGACTAGCGGGGGTTACGAGCAGTACTTC.

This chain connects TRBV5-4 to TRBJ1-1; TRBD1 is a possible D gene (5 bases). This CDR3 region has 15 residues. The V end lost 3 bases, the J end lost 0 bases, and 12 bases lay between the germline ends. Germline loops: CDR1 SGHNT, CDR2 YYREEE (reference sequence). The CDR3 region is CASSSLAGLNTEAFF. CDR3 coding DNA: TGTGCCAGCAGCTCCTTGGCAGGGTTGAACACTGAAGCTTTCTTT.

The CDR3 is CSVWDRASGNTIYF. The CDR3 coding sequence is TGCAGCGTTTGGGACAGGGCCTCTGGAAACACCATATATTTT. The V gene is TRBV29-1, the J gene TRBJ1-3; 9 nucleotides agree with TRBD1. Per germline, CDR1 SQVTM and CDR2 ANQGSEA. There are 14 residues in the CDR3. The ends lost 5 bases at V and 0 bases at J; junction bases unmatched: 2.

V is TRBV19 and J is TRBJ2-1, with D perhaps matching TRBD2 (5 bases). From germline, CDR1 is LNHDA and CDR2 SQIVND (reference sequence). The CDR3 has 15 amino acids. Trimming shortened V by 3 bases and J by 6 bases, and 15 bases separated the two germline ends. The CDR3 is CASSMRARSVNEQFF. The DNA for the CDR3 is TGTGCCAGTAGTATGAGGGCCAGAAGTGTCAATGAGCAGTTCTTC.

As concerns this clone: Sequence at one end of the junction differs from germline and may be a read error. CDR3 residues: CAWNSGLQETQYF. The CDR3 DNA reads as TGTGCATGGAACAGCGGACTCCAAGAGACCCAGTACTTC. The chain combines TRBV30 with TRBJ2-5; the D gene is possibly TRBD2 (5 bases). CDR1 GTSNPN and CDR2 SVGIG come from the germline V gene (reference sequence). The CDR3 loop spans 13 amino acids. The variable domain in full, completed from reference TRBV30 and TRBJ2-5, reads SQTIHQWPATLVQPVGSPLSLECTVEGTSNPNLYWYRQAAGRGLQLLFYSVGIGQISSEVPQNLSASRPQDRQFILSSKKLLLSDSGFYLCAWNSGLQETQYFGPGTRLLVL.

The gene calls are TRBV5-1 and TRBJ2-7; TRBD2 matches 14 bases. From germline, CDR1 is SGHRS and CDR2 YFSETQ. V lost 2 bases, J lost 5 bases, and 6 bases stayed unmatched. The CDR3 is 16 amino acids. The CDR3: CASSLQGLAGDHEQYF. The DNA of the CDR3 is TGCGCCAGCAGCTTACAGGGACTAGCGGGAGACCACGAGCAGTACTTC.

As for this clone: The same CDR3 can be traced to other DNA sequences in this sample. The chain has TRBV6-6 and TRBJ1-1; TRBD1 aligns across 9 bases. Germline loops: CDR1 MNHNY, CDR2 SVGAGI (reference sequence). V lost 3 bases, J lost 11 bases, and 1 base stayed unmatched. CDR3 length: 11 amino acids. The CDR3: CASSYDRGAFF. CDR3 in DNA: TGTGCCAGCAGTTATGACAGGGGGGCTTTCTTT.